The clone carrying this T cell receptor (beta chain) was found many times. In the original workflow: The assay estimated nucleated cells by amplifying reference gene primers. Assay used: immunoSEQ multiplex PCR; TCRdb lists only in-frame clones, some missing. V, J and clone size derive from that table, while D and trimming were established from the DNA sequence. Among about 36,000 clones listed, approximately 78% were seen once. The CDR3 is 13 amino acids. The V gene lost 5 bases and the J gene lost 7 bases, with 15 bases spanning the gap. Germline V gene sequence: CDR1 SGHDT, CDR2 YYEEEE. The source of the sample is a study of blood T cell repertoires in COVID-19. Study overall: The United States, Italy and Spain supplied acute and convalescent COVID-19 samples. T cells, B-cell-depleted T cells, or PBMCs provided the cDNA or gDNA that served as material.

The sample comprised peripheral blood. The clonotype was recovered from a human donor in a cohort sampled during active or convalescent COVID-19. The donor label of this sample is uncertain. The chain has TRBV5-6 and TRBJ1-2; D gene unclear. The CDR3 here is CASSFGRGGGYTF. The DNA of the CDR3 is TGTGCCAGCAGTTTTGGAAGAGGCGGTGGCTACACCTTC.